Following are 32 T cell receptor beta chains from one sample sequenced in a study of beta chain features in type 1 diabetes. General study results and limits: Shorter TCRB CDR3s, moderately but significantly so, marked every one of the four CD4+ subsets in Type 1 diabetes patients.

For these TCRs, the target antigens are not known. What was sequenced were expressed TCRB transcripts, since all of the isolated RNA had been reverse transcribed. Libraries were prepared by immunoSEQ multiplex PCR; TCRdb keeps only in-frame clonotypes and omits some of them. Among more than 250,000 clones listed, around an eighth were seen once. Sequenced: naive CD4+ T cells from blood. All receptors derive from a man aged 25 to 40 with type 1 diabetes.

The gene calls are TRBV30 and TRBJ2-5; D might be TRBD1 (6 bases). The CDR3 has 15 residues. The V end lost 4 bases, the J end lost 5 bases, and 20 bases lay between the germline ends. The germline V gene encodes CDR1 GTSNPN and CDR2 SVGIG (reference sequence). The CDR3 bases are TGTGCCTGGACCAACGGGGCAGGGGCAGGGGAGACCCAGTACTTC. This encodes CAWTNGAGAGETQYF.

This rearrangement joins TRBV6-6 to TRBJ2-5, with D possibly being TRBD1 (5 bases). Deletions cut 0 bases from V and 5 bases from J, with 10 bases between. CDR1 MNHNY and CDR2 SVGAGI come from the germline V gene (reference sequence). This CDR3 spans 14 amino acids. The CDR3 DNA is TGTGCCAGCAGTTACTCGGGCAGGGTTGAGACCCAGTACTTC. Translated: CASSYSGRVETQYF.

The gene calls are TRBV28 and TRBJ2-7; tentatively, D is TRBD2 (6 bases). V was pared by 8 bases and J by 3 bases, with 17 bases between. Germline assignment: CDR1 MDHEN and CDR2 SYDVKM. The CDR3 runs to 14 residues. The CDR3 DNA reads as TGTGCCAGCTCCCAGGGCGGGGCAATCTACGAGCAGTACTTC. It is translated as CASSQGGAIYEQYF.

A few counts support this clone. The V call is TRBV29-1, the J call TRBJ2-1; 7 bases fit TRBD1. J lost 3 bases, V lost 3 bases, and 5 bases had no gene match. The CDR3 has 14 residues. The V gene's germline CDR1 is SQVTM and CDR2 ANQGSEA. The CDR3 reads CSVDLGTVYNEQFF. The DNA of the CDR3 is TGCAGCGTTGATCTCGGGACAGTCTACAATGAGCAGTTCTTC.

In this sample, this clone turned up a few times. V is TRBV4-2 and J is TRBJ2-7, with TRBD2 matching over 7 bases. The CDR3 length is 16 residues. Germline CDR1 and CDR2: LGHNA and YNFKEQ. V shed 0 bases and J 1 base; nucleotides not matched to a gene: 6. This CDR3 is CASSQDIASGSYEQYF. CDR3 DNA: TGTGCCAGCAGCCAAGATATCGCTAGCGGATCCTACGAGCAGTACTTC.

This clone was seen only a few times. The chain combines TRBV7-2 with TRBJ2-6; a possible D gene is TRBD1 (5 bases). The length of the CDR3 is 17 residues. Germline values: CDR1 SGHTA, CDR2 FQGNSA. The V and J ends lost 1 base and 0 bases respectively, with 10 bases between them. The CDR3 reads CASSLVAGNSGANVLTF. The CDR3 bases are TGTGCCAGCAGCTTAGTGGCAGGGAACTCTGGGGCCAACGTCCTGACTTTC.

The chain has TRBV9 and TRBJ2-1; tentative D call: TRBD1 (6 bases). The CDR3 runs to 16 residues. Trimming stripped 2 bases from V and 4 bases from J, with 16 bases between. Germline assignment: CDR1 SGDLS and CDR2 YYNGEE. DNA of the CDR3: TGTGCCAGCAGCGTTACAGGGATGGTGGGGTACAATGAGCAGTTCTTC. Protein product: CASSVTGMVGYNEQFF. Together with reference TRBV9 and TRBJ2-1, the CDR3 gives the full variable domain: DSGVTQTPKHLITATGQRVTLRCSPRSGDLSVYWYQQSLDQGLQFLIQYYNGEERAKGNILERFSAQQFPDLHSELNLSSLELGDSALYFCASSVTGMVGYNEQFFGPGTRLTVL.

This clone was picked up a small number of times. This chain connects TRBV27 to TRBJ2-6; TRBD1 is a possible D gene (5 bases). In germline, CDR1 is MNHEY, CDR2 SMNVEV (reference sequence). The CDR3 covers 15 residues. Trimming cost V 3 bases and J 2 bases, with 8 bases left between them. In DNA, the CDR3 is TGTGCCAGCAGTTTTGAAGGGGCTGGGGCCAACGTCCTGACTTTC. Amino acid sequence: CASSFEGAGANVLTF.

This clone was detected a few times. The chain combines TRBV30 with TRBJ2-2, with D possibly TRBD2 on 6 matching bases. Germline values: CDR1 GTSNPN, CDR2 SVGIG (reference sequence). This CDR3 region has 15 residues. Trimming took off 0 bases at V and 6 bases at J, with 14 bases between the two ends. The CDR3 protein is CAWSVSLAGAGELFF. In DNA form, the CDR3 reads TGTGCCTGGAGTGTTTCACTAGCTGGGGCCGGGGAGCTGTTTTTT.

This sequence joins TRBV9 and TRBJ2-7, with 7 bases identical to TRBD1. Germline trimming cut 1 base from V and 2 bases from J; bases unmatched to any gene: 3. There are 14 residues in the CDR3. The V gene's germline CDR1 is SGDLS and CDR2 YYNGEE. CDR3: CASSVLDRPYEQYF. As DNA, the CDR3 is TGTGCCAGCAGCGTACTGGACAGGCCCTACGAGCAGTACTTC.

This clone turned up a few times. The chain joins TRBV13 to TRBJ2-7; TRBD1 aligns across 9 bases. The CDR3 has 16 residues. Looked up from germline, CDR1 is PRHDT and CDR2 is FYEKMQ (reference sequence). V was clipped by 4 bases and J by 4 bases; unmatched bases: 11. CDR3 sequence reads: CASSSRDRVSEYEQYF. In DNA form, the CDR3 reads TGTGCCAGCAGCTCCCGGGACAGGGTTAGCGAATACGAGCAGTACTTC. The whole variable domain, filled in from reference TRBV13 and TRBJ2-7, reads AAGVIQSPRHLIKEKRETATLKCYPIPRHDTVYWYQQGPGQDPQFLISFYEKMQSDKGSIPDRFSAQQFSDYHSELNMSSLELGDSALYFCASSSRDRVSEYEQYFGPGTRLTVT.

This clone has a handful of counts. V and J are TRBV4-3 and TRBJ2-2; D unclear. The V end lost 1 base, the J end lost 1 base, and 4 bases lay between the germline ends. Per germline, CDR1 LGHNA and CDR2 YSLEER. The CDR3 extends over 14 amino acids. The CDR3 spells CASSQAGNTGELFF. Here the CDR3 DNA reads TGCGCCAGCAGCCAAGCAGGGAACACCGGGGAGCTGTTTTTT.

This clone has just a few counts. This rearrangement joins TRBV6-6 to TRBJ1-1, with D uncertain. The length of the CDR3 is 11 residues. V gave up 6 bases and J gave up 0 bases, with 2 bases separating them. CDR1 is MNHNY, CDR2 SVGAGI, per germline (reference sequence). Here the CDR3 reads CASSVNTEAFF. CDR3 bases: TGTGCCAGCAGCGTGAACACTGAAGCTTTCTTT.

The chain employs TRBV5-1 and TRBJ2-1; maybe TRBD1 (5 bases). This CDR3 spans 15 amino acids. Germline V gives CDR1 SGHRS, CDR2 YFSETQ. Trimming removed 0 bases from V and 3 bases from J, with 10 bases in between. CDR3 in amino acids: CASSLAEGDYNEQFF. The CDR3 region has the DNA TGCGCCAGCAGCTTGGCCGAAGGGGACTACAATGAGCAGTTCTTC.

The CDR3 coding sequence is TGTGCCAGCAAGAACAGGGGCGAGACCCAGTACTTC. Translated: CASKNRGETQYF. The rearrangement links TRBV7-9 to TRBJ2-5, with 7 positions matching TRBD1. Germline values: CDR1 SEHNR, CDR2 FQNEAQ (reference sequence). This CDR3 is 12 amino acids long. V was clipped by 7 bases and J by 5 bases; unmatched bases: 4.

As DNA, the CDR3 is TGTGCCAGCAGCCTCCGGGACAGACAATCGGGCAATGAGCAGTTCTTC. Translated: CASSLRDRQSGNEQFF. This sequence joins TRBV6-6 and TRBJ2-1, with 7 positions matching TRBD1. Looked up from germline, CDR1 is MNHNY and CDR2 is SVGAGI (reference sequence). This CDR3 has 16 amino acids. The V segment lost 6 bases and the J segment 6 bases; nucleotides outside the gene matches: 14.

The chain has TRBV18 and TRBJ2-7; 10 nucleotides agree with TRBD1. V shed 4 bases, J shed 3 bases, and the junction held 6 bases outside the gene matches. Per the germline V gene, CDR1 is KGHSH and CDR2 is LQKENI. The CDR3 totals 15 residues. CDR3: CASSLPGQGYYEQYF. CDR3 sequence (DNA): TGTGCCAGCTCACTCCCGGGACAGGGGTACTACGAGCAGTACTTC.

The rearrangement joins TRBV6-5 to TRBJ1-2; D perhaps matches TRBD1 (5 bases). V dropped 1 base and J dropped 5 bases, with 11 bases sitting between them. The CDR3 totals 14 residues. Per the germline V gene, CDR1 is MNHEY and CDR2 is SVGAGI. This chain's CDR3 is CASSYYGAEYGYTF. The CDR3 DNA reads as TGTGCCAGCAGTTACTATGGGGCGGAATATGGCTACACCTTC.

The chain has TRBV7-2 and TRBJ2-5, with 10 nucleotides matching TRBD2. J lost 7 bases, V lost 6 bases, and 8 bases had no gene match. Germline V lookup: CDR1 SGHTA, CDR2 FQGNSA. This CDR3 contains 14 residues. Here the CDR3 DNA reads TGTGCCAGCAGAGGAGCGGGAGGGCCGGCGACCCAGTACTTC. This translates into CASRGAGGPATQYF.

The chain has TRBV28 and TRBJ1-2; unclear D gene. Germline loops: CDR1 MDHEN, CDR2 SYDVKM. The V end was cut by 2 bases, the J end by 8 bases, with 12 bases between. The CDR3 has 13 amino acids. CDR3 protein: CASSLAGFRGYTF. CDR3 DNA: TGTGCCAGCAGTTTAGCGGGTTTTCGGGGCTACACCTTC.

The chain carries TRBV28 and TRBJ2-5, with 9 nucleotides matching TRBD2. Germline CDR1 and CDR2: MDHEN and SYDVKM. This CDR3 region has 14 residues. V gave up 4 bases and J gave up 5 bases; unmatched junction bases: 5. In DNA form, the CDR3 reads TGTGCCAGCAGTTATAGCGGGAGCCCCGAGACCCAGTACTTC. It specifies CASSYSGSPETQYF. The whole variable domain, filled in from reference TRBV28 and TRBJ2-5, reads DVKVTQSSRYLVKRTGEKVFLECVQDMDHENMFWYRQDPGLGLRLIYFSYDVKMKEKGDIPEGYSVSREKKERFSLILESASTNQTSMYLCASSYSGSPETQYFGPGTRLLVL.

The table lists this clone with a few counts. This specimen includes other DNA sequences encoding the same CDR3. The chain joins TRBV5-1 to TRBJ2-5, with 7 bases lining up with TRBD2. Germline values: CDR1 SGHRS, CDR2 YFSETQ. This CDR3 region has 14 residues. Trimming cost V 0 bases and J 4 bases; bases outside gene matches: 3. The CDR3 DNA follows: TGCGCCAGCAGCTTGGAGGGAGGGCGAGAGACCCAGTACTTC. Its protein is CASSLEGGRETQYF.

V is TRBV7-2 and J is TRBJ1-2; D unclear. The CDR3 loop spans 12 amino acids. Germline CDR1 and CDR2: SGHTA and FQGNSA. Trimming cost V 5 bases and J 10 bases, with 14 bases left between them. The CDR3 nucleotides read TGTGCCAGCAGCCGCCCCGGGGAAAACTACACCTTC. Residues: CASSRPGENYTF.

V gene TRBV28 combines with J gene TRBJ1-1, with D perhaps matching TRBD1 (6 bases). CDR1 and CDR2 from the germline V gene are MDHEN and SYDVKM. The ends were cut back, 2 bases at V and 1 base at J, with 8 bases in the middle. This CDR3 is 14 amino acids long. The CDR3 protein is CASSLRQANTEAFF. CDR3 bases: TGTGCCAGCAGTTTAAGACAGGCGAACACTGAAGCTTTCTTT.

V and J are TRBV15 and TRBJ1-1, with TRBD1 matching over 9 bases. Germline loops: CDR1 LNHNV, CDR2 YYDKDF (reference sequence). V was clipped by 3 bases and J by 7 bases; unmatched bases: 6. This CDR3 region has 14 residues. Here the CDR3 reads CATSSGTGNHEAFF. The CDR3 DNA sequence: TGTGCCACCAGCAGTGGGACAGGGAACCATGAAGCTTTCTTT.

This chain connects TRBV18 to TRBJ2-1; D call uncertain. Germline loops: CDR1 KGHSH, CDR2 LQKENI. Trimming removed 2 bases at V and 9 bases at J, with 8 bases between. The CDR3 loop spans 12 amino acids. The CDR3 DNA reads as TGTGCCAGCTCACCAGGCAGGATTGAGCAGTTCTTC. This encodes CASSPGRIEQFF. Full variable domain (remainder filled in from reference TRBV18 and TRBJ2-1): NAGVMQNPRHLVRRRGQEARLRCSPMKGHSHVYWYRQLPEEGLKFMVYLQKENIIDESGMPKERFSAEFPKEGPSILRIQQVVRGDSAAYFCASSPGRIEQFFGPGTRLTVL.

This clone came up a few times. The gene calls are TRBV6-1 and TRBJ2-1, with a possible D match to TRBD1 (5 bases). This CDR3 comprises 15 residues. CDR1 is MNHNS, CDR2 SASEGT, per germline. Trimming pared 6 bases from V and 3 bases from J, leaving 15 bases between. The chain's CDR3 is CASSPQDRSYNEQFF. In DNA, the CDR3 is TGTGCCAGCAGCCCACAGGATAGAAGCTACAATGAGCAGTTCTTC.

This clone was seen more than once but under ten times. The chain carries TRBV11-2 and TRBJ2-7; 9 bases align to TRBD2. Germline CDR1 is SGHAT and CDR2 is FQNNGV. J gave up 3 bases and V 5 bases, and 8 bases lay outside the gene matches. The CDR3 runs 15 residues. CDR3 coding DNA: TGTGCCAGCAGCCCCACTTTTAGCGGGAGCTACGAGCAGTACTTC. This encodes CASSPTFSGSYEQYF.

This clone has more than one count but fewer than ten. The junction shows a germline mismatch at one end, possibly a read error. CDR3 loop: CASSTTGSKETHYF. In DNA, the CDR3 is TGTGCCAGCAGCACGACAGGGTCGAAAGAGACCCACTACTTC. The chain links TRBV7-9 to TRBJ2-5; 7 positions match TRBD1. This CDR3 is built from 14 residues. Germline CDR1 SEHNR, CDR2 FQNEAQ (reference sequence).

This clone was observed a few times. This chain joins TRBV4-2 and TRBJ2-1, with 10 bases identical to TRBD2. The V and J ends lost 0 bases and 7 bases, in that order; junction bases with no gene match: 9. The germline CDR1 and CDR2 sequences are LGHNA and YNFKEQ. The CDR3 has 17 residues. The chain's CDR3 is CASSQDSSGRAGNEQFF. As DNA, the CDR3 is TGTGCCAGCAGCCAAGATTCCAGCGGGAGGGCCGGGAATGAGCAGTTCTTC.

This clone showed up just a few times. The V call is TRBV5-4, the J call TRBJ2-3; TRBD2 agrees at 12 bases. This CDR3 comprises 16 residues. The junction had 6 bases not matched to a gene; V was cut back by 1 base and J by 6 bases. Per the germline V gene, CDR1 is SGHNT and CDR2 is YYREEE (reference sequence). The chain's CDR3 is CASSLRLAGVTDTQYF. The DNA for the CDR3 is TGTGCCAGCAGCTTGAGACTAGCGGGAGTCACGGATACGCAGTATTTT.

The chain employs TRBV30 and TRBJ2-1; 9 bases align to TRBD2. Germline values: CDR1 GTSNPN, CDR2 SVGIG (reference sequence). The CDR3 runs to 15 residues. V lost 0 bases and J lost 5; bases outside the gene matches: 5. The CDR3 DNA follows: TGTGCCTGGAGTGTACGGCTAGCGGGAAACAATGAGCAGTTCTTC. It specifies CAWSVRLAGNNEQFF.